This is a list of T cell receptor beta chains from one sample in a study of T cells in Graves' hyperthyroidism and ophthalmopathy. A single record per CDR3 protein comes from TCRdb applying MiXCR to the multiplex PCR reads. Seen here are about 610,000 distinct CDR3 sequences, more than 15% observed once, and the top ten hold around 3.5%. Source material: blood. The receptors derive from a woman between 40 and 50 years old with Graves' ophthalmopathy. CDR3s include the opening cysteine and the closing phenylalanine or tryptophan. The D gene is left open where the match is weak. Some rows have no size entry. The others give once, few or many, or a class for an expanded clone.

v_gene: TRBV5-5
d_gene: .
j_gene: TRBJ2-2
abundance: few
CDR3nt: TGTGCCAGCAGCTTGGTAGGGGGGTCGAACGCCGGGGAGCTGTTTTTT
CDR3aa: CASSLVGGSNAGELFF

v_gene: TRBV7-6
d_gene: TRBD2
j_gene: TRBJ2-2
abundance: .
CDR3nt: TGTGCCAGCAGCTCGCTCCCACCAGCGGGGGCGAACACCGGGGAGCTGTTTTTT
CDR3aa: CASSSLPPAGANTGELFF

v_gene: TRBV12-3/TRBV12-4
d_gene: TRBD2
j_gene: TRBJ2-5
abundance: .
CDR3nt: TGTGCCAGCAGTTTAAGCGGGAGCGCGCGGGAGACCCAGTACTTC
CDR3aa: CASSLSGSARETQYF

v_gene: TRBV7-9
d_gene: .
j_gene: TRBJ1-4
abundance: .
CDR3nt: TGTGCCAGCAGCTTACCAGGGCTTGAAAAACTGTTTTTT
CDR3aa: CASSLPGLEKLFF

v_gene: TRBV28
d_gene: .
j_gene: TRBJ1-5
abundance: few
CDR3nt: TGTGCCAGTCGAGGGGGGGGGGAAAGCAATCAGCCCCAGCATTTT
CDR3aa: CASRGGGESNQPQHF

v_gene: TRBV18
d_gene: TRBD1
j_gene: TRBJ2-1
abundance: .
CDR3nt: TGTGCCAGCTCACCACCGGGACAGCGATATCATGAGCAGTTCTTC
CDR3aa: CASSPPGQRYHEQFF

v_gene: TRBV5-1
d_gene: TRBD2
j_gene: TRBJ2-6
abundance: .
CDR3nt: TGCGCCAGCAGCATGCTAGCGGGGGACCTCGTCCTGACTTTC
CDR3aa: CASSMLAGDLVLTF

v_gene: TRBV20-1
d_gene: .
j_gene: TRBJ2-3
abundance: many
CDR3nt: TGCAGTCAGCAGGGGTTATCAGATACGCAGTATTTT
CDR3aa: CSQQGLSDTQYF

v_gene: TRBV6-5
d_gene: .
j_gene: TRBJ2-1
abundance: many
CDR3nt: TGTGCCAGCAGTTACAGTAGCCGGGGGCGCGGCAGTGAGCAGTTCTTC
CDR3aa: CASSYSSRGRGSEQFF

v_gene: TRBV20-1
d_gene: TRBD1
j_gene: TRBJ2-7
abundance: few
CDR3nt: TGCAGTGCTATGGGGGACAGCTCCTACGAGCAGTACTTC
CDR3aa: CSAMGDSSYEQYF

v_gene: TRBV6-4
d_gene: TRBD2
j_gene: TRBJ2-3
abundance: few
CDR3nt: TGTGCCACCAAGGGTACTAGCGGCACCACAGATACGCAGTATTTT
CDR3aa: CATKGTSGTTDTQYF

v_gene: TRBV10-2
d_gene: .
j_gene: TRBJ2-3
abundance: .
CDR3nt: TGCGCCAGCAGGGAGCGGGTTCCAGATACGCAGTATTTT
CDR3aa: CASRERVPDTQYF

v_gene: TRBV19
d_gene: TRBD1
j_gene: TRBJ2-7
abundance: .
CDR3nt: TGTGCCAGTAGTACTTCTACAGGGGTAACCTACGAGCAGTACTTC
CDR3aa: CASSTSTGVTYEQYF

v_gene: TRBV7-9
d_gene: TRBD2
j_gene: TRBJ2-1
abundance: many
CDR3nt: TGTGCCAGCAGCCCCTCGGTAGCGGGAGTCTACAATGAGCAGTTCTTC
CDR3aa: CASSPSVAGVYNEQFF

v_gene: TRBV24-1
d_gene: TRBD2
j_gene: TRBJ2-3
abundance: many
CDR3nt: TGTGCCACCAGCCATAGCGGGAGAGGAGATACGCAGTATTTT
CDR3aa: CATSHSGRGDTQYF

v_gene: TRBV20-1
d_gene: TRBD2
j_gene: TRBJ2-1
abundance: .
CDR3nt: TGCAGTGCTAGAGACCCTAGCGGGGGATTGGGTGAGCAGTTCTTC
CDR3aa: CSARDPSGGLGEQFF

v_gene: TRBV3-1
d_gene: TRBD1
j_gene: TRBJ1-2
abundance: many
CDR3nt: TGTGCCAGCAGCCAACGCGACAGGGGCGGTTATGGCTACACCTTC
CDR3aa: CASSQRDRGGYGYTF

v_gene: TRBV3-1
d_gene: .
j_gene: TRBJ2-1
abundance: many
CDR3nt: TGTGCCAGCAGCCAAGTTAGCGGCTCCTACAATGAGCAGTTCTTC
CDR3aa: CASSQVSGSYNEQFF

v_gene: TRBV12-5
d_gene: .
j_gene: TRBJ2-1
abundance: .
CDR3nt: TGTGCTAGTGGTTTGACAGGGCTGGATGAGCAGTTCTTC
CDR3aa: CASGLTGLDEQFF

v_gene: TRBV12-3/TRBV12-4
d_gene: .
j_gene: TRBJ1-1
abundance: many
CDR3nt: TGTGCCAGCAGTCAAGTGGGGATGAACACTGAAGCTTTCTTT
CDR3aa: CASSQVGMNTEAFF

v_gene: TRBV28
d_gene: .
j_gene: TRBJ1-1
abundance: many
CDR3nt: TGTGCCAGCAGCACCAACAGGCAGTTGAACACTGAAGCTTTCTTT
CDR3aa: CASSTNRQLNTEAFF

v_gene: TRBV12-3/TRBV12-4
d_gene: TRBD1
j_gene: TRBJ1-3
abundance: .
CDR3nt: TGTGCCAGCAGTTCGGACAGGGCTGGAAACACCATATATTTT
CDR3aa: CASSSDRAGNTIYF

v_gene: TRBV6-1
d_gene: .
j_gene: TRBJ2-3
abundance: many
CDR3nt: TGTGCCAGCGGGGAGCTAGCAGGAGATACGCAGTATTTT
CDR3aa: CASGELAGDTQYF

v_gene: TRBV27
d_gene: .
j_gene: TRBJ2-7
abundance: many
CDR3nt: TGTGCCAGCAGTTTATTTGGGGGGAGCGGGTACGAGCAGTACTTC
CDR3aa: CASSLFGGSGYEQYF

v_gene: TRBV5-1
d_gene: .
j_gene: TRBJ1-1
abundance: many
CDR3nt: TGCGCCAGCAGCCGGGGAACAGTTAGCACTGAAGCTTTCTTT
CDR3aa: CASSRGTVSTEAFF

v_gene: TRBV20-1
d_gene: TRBD2
j_gene: TRBJ2-4
abundance: few
CDR3nt: TGCAGTGCTAGAGATCCTAGCGGGGGGGACATTCAGTACTTC
CDR3aa: CSARDPSGGDIQYF

v_gene: TRBV28
d_gene: TRBD2
j_gene: TRBJ2-7
abundance: many
CDR3nt: TGTGCCAGCAGTACCATGACTAGCGGGGACTCTTACGAGCAGTACTTC
CDR3aa: CASSTMTSGDSYEQYF

v_gene: TRBV10-2
d_gene: TRBD1
j_gene: TRBJ2-3
abundance: .
CDR3nt: TGCGCCAGCAGTCCAGGGGGCTCCCCTCACACAGATACGCAGTATTTT
CDR3aa: CASSPGGSPHTDTQYF

v_gene: TRBV10-3
d_gene: .
j_gene: TRBJ1-5
abundance: few
CDR3nt: TGTGCCATCAGTGGGGGGGCCGATCAGCCCCAGCATTTT
CDR3aa: CAISGGADQPQHF

v_gene: TRBV18
d_gene: .
j_gene: TRBJ1-1
abundance: many
CDR3nt: TGTGCCAGCTCACACTCGGACGGGAACACTGAAGCTTTCTTT
CDR3aa: CASSHSDGNTEAFF

v_gene: TRBV6-1
d_gene: .
j_gene: TRBJ2-4
abundance: .
CDR3nt: TGTGCCAGCAGGGAATCAGCTCCAAGGAACATTCAGTACTTC
CDR3aa: CASRESAPRNIQYF

v_gene: TRBV11-2
d_gene: TRBD1
j_gene: TRBJ2-1
abundance: many
CDR3nt: TGTGCCAGCAGCGCAAGGACAGGGGGGTACTACAATGAGCAGTTCTTC
CDR3aa: CASSARTGGYYNEQFF

v_gene: TRBV10-3
d_gene: TRBD1
j_gene: TRBJ1-6
abundance: .
CDR3nt: TGTGCCATCAGTGCCGGGACAGGGGAATCACCCCTCCACTTT
CDR3aa: CAISAGTGESPLHF

v_gene: TRBV7-8
d_gene: .
j_gene: TRBJ2-5
abundance: .
CDR3nt: TGTGCCAGCAGCTTAGGACTTGGAGTAGAGACCCAGTACTTC
CDR3aa: CASSLGLGVETQYF

v_gene: TRBV6-1
d_gene: .
j_gene: TRBJ2-1
abundance: .
CDR3nt: TGTGCCAGCAGTCAGCTTCGGAATGAGCAGTTCTTC
CDR3aa: CASSQLRNEQFF

v_gene: TRBV15
d_gene: .
j_gene: TRBJ2-3
abundance: .
CDR3nt: TGTGCCACCAGCAGAGATTTCAGCGGAGCAGATACGCAGTATTTT
CDR3aa: CATSRDFSGADTQYF

v_gene: TRBV6-1
d_gene: .
j_gene: TRBJ1-1
abundance: many
CDR3nt: TGTGCCAGCGGTCCGGCGGAGCTCTCCACTGAAGCTTTCTTT
CDR3aa: CASGPAELSTEAFF

v_gene: TRBV5-1
d_gene: .
j_gene: TRBJ2-1
abundance: few
CDR3nt: TGCGCCAGCAGCCCCGGGGCCAGCGAGCTCAATGAGCAGTTCTTC
CDR3aa: CASSPGASELNEQFF

v_gene: TRBV7-2
d_gene: .
j_gene: TRBJ2-3
abundance: .
CDR3nt: TGTGCCATCAGCTTAGGGTGGTACCTAAAGACAGATACGCAGTATTTT
CDR3aa: CAISLGWYLKTDTQYF

v_gene: TRBV7-2
d_gene: TRBD2
j_gene: TRBJ2-5
abundance: .
CDR3nt: TGTGCCAGCAGCCCAGCGGGGCCGGGGACCCAGTACTTC
CDR3aa: CASSPAGPGTQYF

v_gene: TRBV2
d_gene: TRBD1
j_gene: TRBJ2-1
abundance: .
CDR3nt: TGTGCCATCCAGGGGGCCTCCTACAATGAGCAGTTCTTC
CDR3aa: CAIQGASYNEQFF

v_gene: TRBV2
d_gene: TRBD2
j_gene: TRBJ2-5
abundance: .
CDR3nt: TGTGCCGGAAAGCGGGAGTTATCTGTGGAGACCCAGTACTTC
CDR3aa: CAGKRELSVETQYF

v_gene: TRBV28
d_gene: .
j_gene: TRBJ1-1
abundance: many
CDR3nt: TGTGCCAGCAAACCAGGGACAACGAACACTGAAGCTTTCTTT
CDR3aa: CASKPGTTNTEAFF

v_gene: TRBV10-3
d_gene: TRBD1
j_gene: TRBJ2-3
abundance: many
CDR3nt: TGTGCCATCAGCGGACAGGGGCAAGATACGCAGTATTTT
CDR3aa: CAISGQGQDTQYF

v_gene: TRBV7-3
d_gene: .
j_gene: TRBJ2-2
abundance: many
CDR3nt: TGTGCCAGCAGCTTGAACAGCCGAGGCACCGGGGAGCTGTTTTTT
CDR3aa: CASSLNSRGTGELFF

v_gene: TRBV20-1
d_gene: .
j_gene: TRBJ2-7
abundance: .
CDR3nt: TGCAGTGCTAGAGATAGTTGGGGGAGCAGAGTCGAGCAGTACTTC
CDR3aa: CSARDSWGSRVEQYF

v_gene: TRBV7-9
d_gene: .
j_gene: TRBJ1-1
abundance: .
CDR3nt: TGTGCCAGCAGCTTAGATGCAGACAGATCCCTAGCTTTCTTT
CDR3aa: CASSLDADRSLAFF

v_gene: TRBV20-1
d_gene: TRBD1
j_gene: TRBJ1-3
abundance: few
CDR3nt: TGCAGTGCTAGAGCCCCATCGGGACAGCCTCATAGCTCTGGAAACACCATATATTTT
CDR3aa: CSARAPSGQPHSSGNTIYF

v_gene: TRBV12-3/TRBV12-4
d_gene: .
j_gene: TRBJ2-1
abundance: .
CDR3nt: TGTGCCACCAGACAGAACTACAATGAGCAGTTCTTC
CDR3aa: CATRQNYNEQFF

v_gene: TRBV30
d_gene: .
j_gene: TRBJ1-1
abundance: many
CDR3nt: TGTGCCTGGAGTGGATTTTTCGGGGCGGCTGAAGCTTTCTTT
CDR3aa: CAWSGFFGAAEAFF

v_gene: TRBV20-1
d_gene: .
j_gene: TRBJ2-7
abundance: many
CDR3nt: TGCAGTGCTAGACTCCGGGACAAGGGCTACGAGCAGTACTTC
CDR3aa: CSARLRDKGYEQYF

v_gene: TRBV5-1
d_gene: .
j_gene: TRBJ1-2
abundance: once
CDR3nt: TGTGCCAGCAGCCGGTCGCTGGGAGGGACGTATGGCTACACCTTC
CDR3aa: CASSRSLGGTYGYTF

v_gene: TRBV18
d_gene: .
j_gene: TRBJ1-6
abundance: .
CDR3nt: TGTGCCAGCTCACTACGAGACATTTATAATTCACCCCTCCACTTT
CDR3aa: CASSLRDIYNSPLHF